These 13 T cell receptor beta chains originate from one sample sequenced in a study of cytomegalovirus exposure and HLA in healthy donors. TCRdb's copy holds only in-frame clones and misses some; the assay was immunoSEQ multiplex PCR. The sample lists roughly 100,000 clones, about 86% occurring once. Input material: PBMCs. The receptors shown here come from a woman between 18 and 30 years old in good health and CMV-seropositive.

The V and J genes are TRBV14 and TRBJ2-7; 10 bases are shared with TRBD2. The CDR3 has 19 amino acids. Germline loops: CDR1 SGHDN, CDR2 FVKESK. J gave up 2 bases and V 0 bases, and 13 bases lay outside the gene matches. The CDR3 DNA sequence: TGTGCCAGCAGCCAAGATAGAGGACTAGCGGAGGTCCTTCCCTACGAGCAGTACTTC. Its translation: CASSQDRGLAEVLPYEQYF.

V is TRBV28 and J is TRBJ2-5, with 8 bases lining up with TRBD1. This CDR3 has 13 residues. Germline V lookup: CDR1 MDHEN, CDR2 SYDVKM. With V trimmed by 5 bases and J by 5 bases, 4 bases remained unmatched. CDR3 in amino acids: CASSPGGEETQYF. CDR3 coding DNA: TGTGCCAGCAGTCCAGGGGGCGAGGAGACCCAGTACTTC.

V is TRBV9 and J is TRBJ2-5, with D tentatively TRBD1 (5 bases). The CDR3 runs to 15 residues. Per germline, CDR1 SGDLS and CDR2 YYNGEE. Trimming pared 4 bases from V and 4 bases from J, leaving 17 bases between. CDR3 nucleotide sequence: TGTGCCAGCAGCCCGACAGTAGTAATCCGAGAGACCCAGTACTTC. The encoded protein is CASSPTVVIRETQYF.

This chain joins TRBV19 and TRBJ1-5, with 9 nucleotides matching TRBD1. Trimming removed 6 bases from V and 4 bases from J; junction bases left unmatched: 7. CDR3 length: 15 amino acids. CDR1 and CDR2 (germline): LNHDA, SQIVND (reference sequence). The CDR3 DNA is TGTGCCAGTAGCCCGGGACAGGGCTATAATCAGCCCCAGCATTTT. Its translation: CASSPGQGYNQPQHF.

V usage is TRBV6-1 and J usage is TRBJ2-7; no firm D call. This CDR3 spans 11 amino acids. V lost 3 bases and J lost 4, with 4 bases in between. The V gene's germline CDR1 is MNHNS and CDR2 SASEGT. CDR3 bases: TGTGCCAGCAGTGACCTTTACGAGCAGTACTTC. Translation gives CASSDLYEQYF.

The CDR3 region is CASLGGLYGYTF. CDR3 nucleotides: TGTGCCAGCCTTGGGGGCCTCTATGGCTACACCTTC. This chain connects TRBV28 to TRBJ1-2, with D possibly matching TRBD1 (6 bases). The CDR3 has 12 residues. Germline V gene lookup returns CDR1 MDHEN and CDR2 SYDVKM. V lost 8 bases and J 4 bases, leaving 11 bases between the germline ends.

The chain combines TRBV7-9 with TRBJ2-7; 8 bases agree with TRBD1. Germline CDR1 is SEHNR and CDR2 is FQNEAQ (reference sequence). Trimming at V came to 5 bases and at J to 6 bases, leaving 12 bases not matched to a gene. The CDR3 length is 15 residues. CDR3 region: CASSNLRTGFREQYF. In nucleotides, the CDR3 is TGTGCCAGCAGCAATCTCCGGACAGGGTTTCGCGAGCAGTACTTC.

This clone occurred a few times. V gene TRBV11-2 combines with J gene TRBJ2-7; D perhaps matches TRBD2 (5 bases). The V and J ends lost 0 bases and 2 bases respectively, with 11 bases between them. Per the germline V gene, CDR1 is SGHAT and CDR2 is FQNNGV. The length of the CDR3 is 15 residues. The CDR3 sequence is CASSLEARDTYEQYF. The CDR3 bases are TGTGCCAGCAGCTTAGAGGCCCGGGATACCTACGAGCAGTACTTC.

This chain connects TRBV30 to TRBJ1-3, with D perhaps TRBD1 (6 bases). This CDR3 is 17 amino acids long. V shed 2 bases and J shed 0 bases, with 17 bases lying between them. Germline assignment: CDR1 GTSNPN and CDR2 SVGIG (reference sequence). CDR3 coding DNA: TGTGCCTGGAGTATCGCGGCCGTACAGGGCTCTGGAAACACCATATATTTT. This translates into CAWSIAAVQGSGNTIYF.

V gene TRBV11-2 combines with J gene TRBJ2-1; TRBD2 is a possible D gene (6 bases). The CDR3 covers 14 residues. From germline, CDR1 is SGHAT and CDR2 FQNNGV. Trimming stripped 8 bases from V and 8 bases from J, with 19 bases between. CDR3 sequence reads: CASRRLRGGYEQFF. The CDR3 region has the DNA TGTGCCAGCCGTCGTCTCCGGGGAGGCTATGAGCAGTTCTTC.

CDR3 sequence reads: CASSLGTRETQYF. The CDR3 coding sequence is TGCGCCAGCAGCCTTGGGACTAGGGAAACCCAGTACTTC. The chain couples TRBV4-1 to TRBJ2-5, with TRBD2 matching over 8 bases. There are 13 residues in the CDR3. Losses at the gene ends were 4 bases for V and 8 bases for J; bases not matched to a gene: 6. Germline-derived CDR1 and CDR2 are MGHRA and YSYEKL.

This rearrangement joins TRBV28 to TRBJ2-5, with D hard to call. The CDR3 is 12 amino acids. Germline CDR1 and CDR2: MDHEN and SYDVKM. Trimming cost V 2 bases and J 2 bases, with 3 bases left between them. CDR3: CASSLPQETQYF. The CDR3 DNA is TGTGCCAGCAGTTTACCTCAAGAGACCCAGTACTTC.

The V gene is TRBV13, the J gene TRBJ2-3; a possible D gene is TRBD2 (5 bases). The CDR3 is made up of 14 amino acids. The V gene lost 2 bases and the J gene lost 0 bases, with 6 bases spanning the gap. Germline CDR1 reads PRHDT; CDR2 reads FYEKMQ (reference sequence). The CDR3 DNA follows: TGTGCCAGCAGCTTACCGGGGAGCACAGATACGCAGTATTTT. Translating gives CASSLPGSTDTQYF.